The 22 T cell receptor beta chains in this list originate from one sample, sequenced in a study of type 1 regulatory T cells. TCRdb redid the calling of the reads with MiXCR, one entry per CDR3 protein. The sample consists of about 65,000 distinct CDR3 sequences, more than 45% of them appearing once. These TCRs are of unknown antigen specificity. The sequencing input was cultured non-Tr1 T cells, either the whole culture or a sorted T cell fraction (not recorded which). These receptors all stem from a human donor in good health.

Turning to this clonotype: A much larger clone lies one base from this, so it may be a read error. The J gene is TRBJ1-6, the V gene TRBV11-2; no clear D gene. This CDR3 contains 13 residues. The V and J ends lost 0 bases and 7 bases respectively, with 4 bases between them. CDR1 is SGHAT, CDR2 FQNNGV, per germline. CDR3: CASSLERNSPLHF. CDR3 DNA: TGTGCCAGCAGCTTAGAACGGAATTCACCCCTCCACTTT.

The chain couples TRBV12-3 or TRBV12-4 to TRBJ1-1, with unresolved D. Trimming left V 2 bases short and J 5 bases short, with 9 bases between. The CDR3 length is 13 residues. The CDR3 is CASSLIPRTEAFF. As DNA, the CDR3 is TGTGCCAGCAGTTTAATACCACGGACTGAAGCTTTCTTT.

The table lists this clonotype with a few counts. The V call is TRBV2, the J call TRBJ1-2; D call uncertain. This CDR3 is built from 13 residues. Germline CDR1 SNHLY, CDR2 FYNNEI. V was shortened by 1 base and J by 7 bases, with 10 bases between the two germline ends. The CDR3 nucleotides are TGTGCCAGCAGTGAAGACCGCGGTTTTGGCTACACCTTC. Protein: CASSEDRGFGYTF.

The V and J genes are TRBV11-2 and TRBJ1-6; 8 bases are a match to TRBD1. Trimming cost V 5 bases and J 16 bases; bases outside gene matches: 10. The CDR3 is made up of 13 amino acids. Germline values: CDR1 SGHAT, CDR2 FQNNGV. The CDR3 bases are TGTGCCAGCAGCCCGATCAGGACAGGGTTTCTCCACTTT. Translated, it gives CASSPIRTGFLHF.

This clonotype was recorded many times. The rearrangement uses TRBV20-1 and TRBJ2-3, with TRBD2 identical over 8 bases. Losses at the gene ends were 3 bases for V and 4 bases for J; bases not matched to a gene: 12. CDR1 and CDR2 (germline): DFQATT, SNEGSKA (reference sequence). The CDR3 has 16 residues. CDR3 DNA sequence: TGCAGTGCTAGCGAGCCGCTAGCGGGTGTGTCAGATACGCAGTATTTT. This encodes CSASEPLAGVSDTQYF.

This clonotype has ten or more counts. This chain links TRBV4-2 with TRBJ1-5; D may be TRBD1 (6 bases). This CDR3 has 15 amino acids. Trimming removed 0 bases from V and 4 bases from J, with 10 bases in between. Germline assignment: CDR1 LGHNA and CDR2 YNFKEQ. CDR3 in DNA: TGTGCCAGCAGCCAAGAGGACAGAGGTAATCAGCCCCAGCATTTT. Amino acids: CASSQEDRGNQPQHF.

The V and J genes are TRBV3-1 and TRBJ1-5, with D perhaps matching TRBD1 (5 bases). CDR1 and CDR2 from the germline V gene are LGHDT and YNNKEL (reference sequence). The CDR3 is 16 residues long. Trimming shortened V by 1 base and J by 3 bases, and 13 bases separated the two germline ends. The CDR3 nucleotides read TGTGCCAGCAGCCAAGGTACCGGGACCTTCAATCAGCCCCAGCATTTT. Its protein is CASSQGTGTFNQPQHF.

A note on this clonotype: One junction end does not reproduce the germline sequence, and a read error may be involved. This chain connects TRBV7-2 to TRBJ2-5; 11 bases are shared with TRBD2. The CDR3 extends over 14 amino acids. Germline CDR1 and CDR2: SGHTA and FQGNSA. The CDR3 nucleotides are TGTGCCAGCAGCTTTAATAGCGGGAGGGAGATCCAGTACTTC. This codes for CASSFNSGREIQYF. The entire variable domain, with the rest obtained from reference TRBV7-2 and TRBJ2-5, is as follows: GAGVSQSPSNKVTEKGKDVELRCDPISGHTALYWYRQSLGQGLEFLIYFQGNSAPDKSGLPSDRFSAERTGGSVSTLTIQRTQQEDSAVYLCASSFNSGREIQYFGPGTRLLVL.

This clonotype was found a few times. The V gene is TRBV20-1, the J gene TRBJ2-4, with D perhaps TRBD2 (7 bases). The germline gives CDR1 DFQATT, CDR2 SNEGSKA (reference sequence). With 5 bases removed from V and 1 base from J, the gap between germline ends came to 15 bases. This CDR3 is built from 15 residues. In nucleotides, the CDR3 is TGCAGTGCTTGGGCTCGGGGGGCCGCCAAAAACATTCAGTACTTC. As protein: CSAWARGAAKNIQYF.

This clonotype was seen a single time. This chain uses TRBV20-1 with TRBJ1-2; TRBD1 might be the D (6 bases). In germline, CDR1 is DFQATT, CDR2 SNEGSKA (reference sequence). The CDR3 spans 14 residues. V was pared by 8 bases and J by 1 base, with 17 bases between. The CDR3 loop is CSSLVGAGNYGYTF. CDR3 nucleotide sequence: TGCAGTTCCCTCGTGGGGGCTGGTAACTATGGCTACACCTTC.

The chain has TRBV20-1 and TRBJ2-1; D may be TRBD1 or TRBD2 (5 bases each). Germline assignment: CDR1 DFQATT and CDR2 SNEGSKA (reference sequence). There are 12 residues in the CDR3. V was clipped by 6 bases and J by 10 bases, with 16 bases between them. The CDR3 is CSARIRDQEQFF. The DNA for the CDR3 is TGCAGTGCCCGAATCCGGGACCAGGAGCAGTTCTTC.

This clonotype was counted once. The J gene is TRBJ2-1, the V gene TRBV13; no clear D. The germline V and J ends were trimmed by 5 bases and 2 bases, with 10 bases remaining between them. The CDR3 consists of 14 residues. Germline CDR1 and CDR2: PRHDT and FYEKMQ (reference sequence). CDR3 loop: CASSLRVPYNEQFF. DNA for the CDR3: TGTGCCAGCAGCCTTCGGGTCCCCTACAATGAGCAGTTCTTC.

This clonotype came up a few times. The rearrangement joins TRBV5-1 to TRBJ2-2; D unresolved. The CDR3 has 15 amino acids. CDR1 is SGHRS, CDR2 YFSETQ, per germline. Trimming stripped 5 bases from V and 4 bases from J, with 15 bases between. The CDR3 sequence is CASSVGVLGTGELFF. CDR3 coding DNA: TGCGCCAGCAGTGTGGGTGTTCTCGGCACCGGGGAGCTGTTTTTT.

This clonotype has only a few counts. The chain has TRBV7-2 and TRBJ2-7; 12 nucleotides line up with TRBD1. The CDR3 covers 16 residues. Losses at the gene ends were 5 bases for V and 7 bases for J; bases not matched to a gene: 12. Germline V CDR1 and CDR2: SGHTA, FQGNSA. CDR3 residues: CASSPRTGQGAREQYF. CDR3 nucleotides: TGTGCCAGCAGCCCAAGAACGGGACAGGGGGCGCGGGAGCAGTACTTC.

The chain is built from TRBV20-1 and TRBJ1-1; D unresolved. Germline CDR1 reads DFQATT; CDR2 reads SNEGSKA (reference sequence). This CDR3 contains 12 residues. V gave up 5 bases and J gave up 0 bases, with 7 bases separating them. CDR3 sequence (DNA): TGCAGTGCTTGGGAATTGAACACTGAAGCTTTCTTT. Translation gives CSAWELNTEAFF.

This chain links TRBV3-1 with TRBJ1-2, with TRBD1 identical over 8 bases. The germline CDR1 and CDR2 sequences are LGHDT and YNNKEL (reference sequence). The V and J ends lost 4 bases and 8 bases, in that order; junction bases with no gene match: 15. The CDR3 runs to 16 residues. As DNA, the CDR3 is TGTGCCAGCAGCCGTGGACAGGGAAGTAAGGCCGGCGGCTACACCTTC. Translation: CASSRGQGSKAGGYTF.

This CDR3 is CASSLGFPGGNQPQHF. For the CDR3, the DNA is TGTGCCAGCAGCTTAGGATTCCCGGGGGGCAATCAGCCCCAGCATTTT. This chain links TRBV7-2 with TRBJ1-5, with D possibly TRBD1 on 5 matching bases. Germline V gene data show CDR1 as SGHTA and CDR2 as FQGNSA. Trimming took off 1 base at V and 2 bases at J, with 12 bases between the two ends. The CDR3 runs to 16 residues.

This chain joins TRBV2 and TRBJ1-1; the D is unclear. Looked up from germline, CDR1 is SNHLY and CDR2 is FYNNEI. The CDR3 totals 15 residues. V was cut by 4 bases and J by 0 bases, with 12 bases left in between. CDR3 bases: TGTGCCAGCAGTGTGTTCGGCGGCTTGAACACTGAAGCTTTCTTT. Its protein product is CASSVFGGLNTEAFF.

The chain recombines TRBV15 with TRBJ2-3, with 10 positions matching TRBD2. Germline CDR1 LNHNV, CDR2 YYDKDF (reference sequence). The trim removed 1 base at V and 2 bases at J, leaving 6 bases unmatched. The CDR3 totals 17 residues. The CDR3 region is CATSRALTSGFTDTQYF. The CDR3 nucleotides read TGTGCCACCAGCAGAGCGTTGACTAGCGGGTTCACAGATACGCAGTATTTT.

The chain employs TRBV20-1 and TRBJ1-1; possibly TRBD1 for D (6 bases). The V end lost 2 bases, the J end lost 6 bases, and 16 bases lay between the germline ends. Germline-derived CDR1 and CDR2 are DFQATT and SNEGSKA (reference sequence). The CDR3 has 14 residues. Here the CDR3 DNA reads TGCAGTGCTAGAAATACAGGGAAAGTGCCTGAAGCTTTCTTT. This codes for CSARNTGKVPEAFF.

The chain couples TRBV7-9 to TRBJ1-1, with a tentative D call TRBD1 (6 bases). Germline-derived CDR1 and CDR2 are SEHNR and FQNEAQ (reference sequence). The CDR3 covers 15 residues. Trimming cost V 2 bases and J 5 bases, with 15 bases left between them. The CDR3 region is CASSLMHRRGTEAFF. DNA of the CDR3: TGTGCCAGCAGCTTAATGCACCGCAGGGGTACTGAAGCTTTCTTT. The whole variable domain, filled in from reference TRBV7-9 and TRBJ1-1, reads DTGVSQNPRHKITKRGQNVTFRCDPISEHNRLYWYRQTLGQGPEFLTYFQNEAQLEKSRLLSDRFSAERPKGSFSTLEIQRTEQGDSAMYLCASSLMHRRGTEAFFGQGTRLTVV.

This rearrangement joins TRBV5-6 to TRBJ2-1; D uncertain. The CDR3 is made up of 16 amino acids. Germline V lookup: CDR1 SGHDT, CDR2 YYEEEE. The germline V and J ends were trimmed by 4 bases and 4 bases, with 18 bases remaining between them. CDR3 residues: CASSVGYGRIYNEQFF. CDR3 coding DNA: TGTGCCAGCAGCGTTGGGTATGGCCGCATTTACAATGAGCAGTTCTTC.